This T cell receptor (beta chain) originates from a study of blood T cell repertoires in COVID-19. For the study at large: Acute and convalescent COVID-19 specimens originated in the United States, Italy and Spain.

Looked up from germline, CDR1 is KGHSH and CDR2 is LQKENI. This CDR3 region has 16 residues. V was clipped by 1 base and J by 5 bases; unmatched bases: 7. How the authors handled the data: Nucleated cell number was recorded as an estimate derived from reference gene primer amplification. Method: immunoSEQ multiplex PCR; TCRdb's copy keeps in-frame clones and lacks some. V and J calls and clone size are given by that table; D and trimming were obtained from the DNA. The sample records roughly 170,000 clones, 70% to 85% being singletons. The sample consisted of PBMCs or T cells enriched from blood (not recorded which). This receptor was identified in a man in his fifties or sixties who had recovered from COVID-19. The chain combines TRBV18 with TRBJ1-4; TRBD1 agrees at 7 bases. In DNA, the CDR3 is TGTGCCAGCTCACCACGGGGTCTAGGGGGCAATGAAAAACTGTTTTTT. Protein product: CASSPRGLGGNEKLFF. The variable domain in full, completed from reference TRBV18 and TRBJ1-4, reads NAGVMQNPRHLVRRRGQEARLRCSPMKGHSHVYWYRQLPEEGLKFMVYLQKENIIDESGMPKERFSAEFPKEGPSILRIQQVVRGDSAAYFCASSPRGLGGNEKLFFGSGTQLSVL.